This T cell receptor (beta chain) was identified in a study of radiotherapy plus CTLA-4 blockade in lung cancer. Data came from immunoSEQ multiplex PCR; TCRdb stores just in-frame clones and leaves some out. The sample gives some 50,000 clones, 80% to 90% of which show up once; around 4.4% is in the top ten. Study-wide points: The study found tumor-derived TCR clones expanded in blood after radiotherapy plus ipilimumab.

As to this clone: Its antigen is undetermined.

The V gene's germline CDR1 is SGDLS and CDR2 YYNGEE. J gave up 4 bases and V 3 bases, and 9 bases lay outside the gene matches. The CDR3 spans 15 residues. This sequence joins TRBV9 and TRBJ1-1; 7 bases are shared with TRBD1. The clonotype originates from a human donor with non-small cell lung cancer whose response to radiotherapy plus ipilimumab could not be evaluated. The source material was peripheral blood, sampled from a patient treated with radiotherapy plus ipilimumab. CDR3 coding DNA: TGTGCCAGCAGCGCACGACAGGGAACGGCCACTGAAGCTTTCTTT. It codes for CASSARQGTATEAFF. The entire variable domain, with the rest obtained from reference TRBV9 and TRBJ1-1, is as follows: DSGVTQTPKHLITATGQRVTLRCSPRSGDLSVYWYQQSLDQGLQFLIQYYNGEERAKGNILERFSAQQFPDLHSELNLSSLELGDSALYFCASSARQGTATEAFFGQGTRLTVV.